This TCR beta chain was recovered during a study of T cell repertoires and HLA-DP antigens. Across the study: CD4+ T cells were cocultured with HeLa cells expressing HLA-DP. General study findings and limits: Against one allele, clones undetected before culture averaged approximately 39%; against the other, 50.6%.

CDR3 size: 11 residues. V gave up 7 bases and J gave up 2 bases, with 5 bases separating them. Germline V gene sequence: CDR1 LNHDA, CDR2 SQIVND (reference sequence). Libraries were prepared by immunoSEQ multiplex PCR; TCRdb keeps only in-frame clonotypes and omits some of them. The sample records more than 90,000 clones, roughly 92% being singletons. With respect to this clone: The antigen is unknown.

Untouched CD4+ T cells were isolated by negative selection, averaging about 98% purity. Untouched CD4+ T cells were bead-isolated from PBMC at around 98% purity. Material: CD4+ T cells from PBMCs. The chain has TRBV19 and TRBJ1-2; D gene ambiguous. This TCR was sampled from a woman younger than 35 in good health and CMV-seronegative. The CDR3 DNA follows: TGTGCCAGTACGGCCAACTATGGCTACACCTTC. Translated, it gives CASTANYGYTF.